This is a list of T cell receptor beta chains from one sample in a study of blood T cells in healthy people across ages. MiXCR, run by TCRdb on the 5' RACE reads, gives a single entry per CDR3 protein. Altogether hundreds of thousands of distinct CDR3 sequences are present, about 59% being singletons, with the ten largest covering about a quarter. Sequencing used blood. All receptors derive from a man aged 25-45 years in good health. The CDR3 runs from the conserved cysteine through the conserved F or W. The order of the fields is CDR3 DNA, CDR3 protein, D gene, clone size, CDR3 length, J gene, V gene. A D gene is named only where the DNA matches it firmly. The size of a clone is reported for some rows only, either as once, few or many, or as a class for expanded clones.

cdr3_nt: TGTGCCAGCAGCAAAGGGTATCAGCCCCAGCATTTT
cdr3_aa: CASSKGYQPQHF
d_call: -
clone_size: few
cdr3_length: 12
j_call: TRBJ1-5
v_call: TRBV25-1

cdr3_nt: TGTGCCAGCAGCCCAGGACACGGGAGCGATAATTCACCCCTCCACTTT
cdr3_aa: CASSPGHGSDNSPLHF
d_call: -
clone_size: -
cdr3_length: 16
j_call: TRBJ1-6
v_call: TRBV4-2

cdr3_nt: TGTGCCAGCAGTATCCCAGGGCAGCCGCCTTACGAGCAGTACTTC
cdr3_aa: CASSIPGQPPYEQYF
d_call: -
clone_size: -
cdr3_length: 15
j_call: TRBJ2-7
v_call: TRBV6-2/TRBV6-3

cdr3_nt: TGTGCCACCAGAGTACAGGGGGACGAGGGCAATCAGCCCCAGCATTTT
cdr3_aa: CATRVQGDEGNQPQHF
d_call: TRBD1
clone_size: -
cdr3_length: 16
j_call: TRBJ1-5
v_call: TRBV10-3

cdr3_nt: TGCAGTGCTACCCAAGCGGGGGGGTCCGGGAAGACCCAGTACTTC
cdr3_aa: CSATQAGGSGKTQYF
d_call: TRBD2
clone_size: -
cdr3_length: 15
j_call: TRBJ2-5
v_call: TRBV20-1

cdr3_nt: TGCAGTGCTAGCCAGACGGGGGAAAAACTGTTTTTT
cdr3_aa: CSASQTGEKLFF
d_call: -
clone_size: -
cdr3_length: 12
j_call: TRBJ1-4
v_call: TRBV20-1

cdr3_nt: TGTGCCAGCAGCTTTCACACGTATGGGCAGCATTTT
cdr3_aa: CASSFHTYGQHF
d_call: -
clone_size: once
cdr3_length: 12
j_call: TRBJ1-5
v_call: TRBV7-3

cdr3_nt: TGTGCCAGCACCCCAGGAGACACCTATGGCTACACCTTC
cdr3_aa: CASTPGDTYGYTF
d_call: -
clone_size: few
cdr3_length: 13
j_call: TRBJ1-2
v_call: TRBV12-3/TRBV12-4

cdr3_nt: TGTGCCAGCAGCTCACAGGGGGGAGACGAGCAGTACTTC
cdr3_aa: CASSSQGGDEQYF
d_call: TRBD1
clone_size: -
cdr3_length: 13
j_call: TRBJ2-7
v_call: TRBV7-2

cdr3_nt: TGTGCCATCCAGAGCGGGGTCCTCGATGAGCAGTACTTC
cdr3_aa: CAIQSGVLDEQYF
d_call: TRBD2
clone_size: -
cdr3_length: 13
j_call: TRBJ2-7
v_call: TRBV12-3/TRBV12-4

cdr3_nt: TGTGCCAGCAGCGTAGAGGGGGGGAGCTATGGCTACACCTTC
cdr3_aa: CASSVEGGSYGYTF
d_call: -
clone_size: -
cdr3_length: 14
j_call: TRBJ1-2
v_call: TRBV9

cdr3_nt: TGCAGCGTTGTAGGCCGGGAATACGAGCAGTTCTTC
cdr3_aa: CSVVGREYEQFF
d_call: -
clone_size: -
cdr3_length: 12
j_call: TRBJ2-1
v_call: TRBV29-1

cdr3_nt: TGTGCCAGCAGCCCGGGACAGATGAACACTGAAGCTTTCTTT
cdr3_aa: CASSPGQMNTEAFF
d_call: TRBD1
clone_size: -
cdr3_length: 14
j_call: TRBJ1-1
v_call: TRBV4-2

cdr3_nt: TGTGCCAGCAGCTTATCATCTTCTATCGGCTACACCTTC
cdr3_aa: CASSLSSSIGYTF
d_call: -
clone_size: -
cdr3_length: 13
j_call: TRBJ1-2
v_call: TRBV7-9

cdr3_nt: TGTGCCAGCACCTGGACAGGGGAGAATTCACCCCTCCACTTT
cdr3_aa: CASTWTGENSPLHF
d_call: TRBD1
clone_size: -
cdr3_length: 14
j_call: TRBJ1-6
v_call: TRBV11-2

cdr3_nt: TGCGCCAGCAGCCTACGGACAGGGGGCGATGCGAACTATGGCTACACCTTC
cdr3_aa: CASSLRTGGDANYGYTF
d_call: TRBD1
clone_size: few
cdr3_length: 17
j_call: TRBJ1-2
v_call: TRBV5-1

cdr3_nt: TGTGCCAGCACCACCAATAGGGTTACCACAGATACGCAGTATTTT
cdr3_aa: CASTTNRVTTDTQYF
d_call: -
clone_size: -
cdr3_length: 15
j_call: TRBJ2-3
v_call: TRBV27

cdr3_nt: TGTGCCAGCAGTCCTCGACAGGCTCTCAACTATGGCTACACCTTC
cdr3_aa: CASSPRQALNYGYTF
d_call: -
clone_size: -
cdr3_length: 15
j_call: TRBJ1-2
v_call: TRBV27

cdr3_nt: TGTGCCACCAGCAGAGATCTAGGGGGGAATCAGCCCCAGCATTTT
cdr3_aa: CATSRDLGGNQPQHF
d_call: -
clone_size: few
cdr3_length: 15
j_call: TRBJ1-5
v_call: TRBV15

cdr3_nt: TGTGCCATCAGTCTAGGACCGGGTGGCAGGGTTACCTACGAGCAGTACTTC
cdr3_aa: CAISLGPGGRVTYEQYF
d_call: -
clone_size: few
cdr3_length: 17
j_call: TRBJ2-7
v_call: TRBV10-3

cdr3_nt: TGCGCCAGCAGCCTCCCACAGGTCTTGGAGACCCAGTACTTC
cdr3_aa: CASSLPQVLETQYF
d_call: -
clone_size: -
cdr3_length: 14
j_call: TRBJ2-5
v_call: TRBV4-1

cdr3_nt: TGTGCCAGCAGTCAGACAGGGACTAATGAAAAACCGTTTTTT
cdr3_aa: CASSQTGTNEKPFF
d_call: TRBD1
clone_size: -
cdr3_length: 14
j_call: TRBJ1-4
v_call: TRBV12-3/TRBV12-4

cdr3_nt: TGCAGTGCTAGAGCCGGGACAGGAGGCCACAATGAGCAGTTCTTC
cdr3_aa: CSARAGTGGHNEQFF
d_call: TRBD1
clone_size: -
cdr3_length: 15
j_call: TRBJ2-1
v_call: TRBV20-1

cdr3_nt: TGTGCCACCAGTGATTTGGGTGTCGGGGGGTCGTACAATGAGCAGTTCTTC
cdr3_aa: CATSDLGVGGSYNEQFF
d_call: TRBD2
clone_size: -
cdr3_length: 17
j_call: TRBJ2-1
v_call: TRBV24-1

cdr3_nt: TGTGCCAGCAGCCAAGATCCGGGAGGGGCCTACAATGAGCAGTTCTTC
cdr3_aa: CASSQDPGGAYNEQFF
d_call: TRBD2
clone_size: -
cdr3_length: 16
j_call: TRBJ2-1
v_call: TRBV14

cdr3_nt: TGTGCCAGCAGTGAGGGCACTAACTATGGCTACACCTTC
cdr3_aa: CASSEGTNYGYTF
d_call: -
clone_size: few
cdr3_length: 13
j_call: TRBJ1-2
v_call: TRBV28

cdr3_nt: TGTGCCAGCAGCTTAAGGTTGAATGAGCAGTTCTTC
cdr3_aa: CASSLRLNEQFF
d_call: -
clone_size: -
cdr3_length: 12
j_call: TRBJ2-1
v_call: TRBV7-3

cdr3_nt: TGTGCCAGCAGTTTGGCCAAAAACATTCAGTACTTC
cdr3_aa: CASSLAKNIQYF
d_call: -
clone_size: many
cdr3_length: 12
j_call: TRBJ2-4
v_call: TRBV12-3/TRBV12-4

cdr3_nt: TGCAGCGTTGAAGAGGGGGGTACAGATGCGCAGTATTTT
cdr3_aa: CSVEEGGTDAQYF
d_call: -
clone_size: -
cdr3_length: 13
j_call: TRBJ2-3
v_call: TRBV29-1

cdr3_nt: TGCGCCAGCAGCCAAGACAACTCCTACAATGAGCAGTTCTTC
cdr3_aa: CASSQDNSYNEQFF
d_call: -
clone_size: -
cdr3_length: 14
j_call: TRBJ2-1
v_call: TRBV5-1

cdr3_nt: TGTGCCAGCACCAATCACAGAGAGACCCGGTACTTC
cdr3_aa: CASTNHRETRYF
d_call: -
clone_size: -
cdr3_length: 12
j_call: TRBJ2-7
v_call: TRBV7-2

cdr3_nt: TGTGCCAGCAGTTCCCCGAGGGGAGGGATCACAGATACGCAGTATTTT
cdr3_aa: CASSSPRGGITDTQYF
d_call: TRBD2
clone_size: -
cdr3_length: 16
j_call: TRBJ2-3
v_call: TRBV6-2/TRBV6-3

cdr3_nt: TGCAGCGTTGTGTGGGGTTACGAGCAGTACTTC
cdr3_aa: CSVVWGYEQYF
d_call: -
clone_size: few
cdr3_length: 11
j_call: TRBJ2-7
v_call: TRBV29-1

cdr3_nt: TGTGCCAGCTCGGGACAGGGACCAAATCAGCCCCAGCATTTT
cdr3_aa: CASSGQGPNQPQHF
d_call: TRBD1
clone_size: -
cdr3_length: 14
j_call: TRBJ1-5
v_call: TRBV18

cdr3_nt: TGTGCCAGCAGTATACCCGGGGGGGCGGTGGAAGATACGCAGTATTTT
cdr3_aa: CASSIPGGAVEDTQYF
d_call: TRBD2
clone_size: -
cdr3_length: 16
j_call: TRBJ2-3
v_call: TRBV12-3/TRBV12-4

cdr3_nt: TGTGCCAGCAGTTTGGGGGGACTCCTAGGGGATACGCAGTATTTT
cdr3_aa: CASSLGGLLGDTQYF
d_call: -
clone_size: -
cdr3_length: 15
j_call: TRBJ2-3
v_call: TRBV7-2

cdr3_nt: TGTGCCAGCAGCCAAGAGGGGCTATCCTTTACCTACGAGCAGTACTTC
cdr3_aa: CASSQEGLSFTYEQYF
d_call: -
clone_size: -
cdr3_length: 16
j_call: TRBJ2-7
v_call: TRBV3-1

cdr3_nt: TGCAGCGCCTTTGACCCCGGGACCGCTTATGGCTACACCTTC
cdr3_aa: CSAFDPGTAYGYTF
d_call: -
clone_size: -
cdr3_length: 14
j_call: TRBJ1-2
v_call: TRBV29-1

cdr3_nt: TGTGCCTGCAGCCAAGAAGGACAGGGAACCTCCTACGAGCAGTACTTC
cdr3_aa: CACSQEGQGTSYEQYF
d_call: TRBD1
clone_size: -
cdr3_length: 16
j_call: TRBJ2-7
v_call: TRBV4-2

cdr3_nt: TGTGCCAGCAGCTTAGTGTACTTC
cdr3_aa: CASSLVYF
d_call: -
clone_size: -
cdr3_length: 8
j_call: TRBJ2-5
v_call: TRBV7-2

cdr3_nt: TGTGCCAGCAGCCCCGGACTAGCGGGAGAGGCCCAGTACTTC
cdr3_aa: CASSPGLAGEAQYF
d_call: TRBD2
clone_size: -
cdr3_length: 14
j_call: TRBJ2-5
v_call: TRBV7-2

cdr3_nt: TGTGCCAGCAGCCCAAAGAGGGACTCCACTGAAGCTTTCTTT
cdr3_aa: CASSPKRDSTEAFF
d_call: -
clone_size: -
cdr3_length: 14
j_call: TRBJ1-1
v_call: TRBV9

cdr3_nt: TGTGCCAGCAGCCGGGCCCCCGGGCGGGGGGGCTACTTGGACACAGATACGCAGTATTTT
cdr3_aa: CASSRAPGRGGYLDTDTQYF
d_call: TRBD2
clone_size: -
cdr3_length: 20
j_call: TRBJ2-3
v_call: TRBV4-2

cdr3_nt: TGTGCCAGCAGCGTAGATGCAGGGGGCGAATGGAGAGAGACCCAGTACTTC
cdr3_aa: CASSVDAGGEWRETQYF
d_call: TRBD1
clone_size: -
cdr3_length: 17
j_call: TRBJ2-5
v_call: TRBV9

cdr3_nt: TGTGCCAGCAGTTTATCGGCGTACGAGCAGTACTTC
cdr3_aa: CASSLSAYEQYF
d_call: -
clone_size: many
cdr3_length: 12
j_call: TRBJ2-7
v_call: TRBV28

cdr3_nt: TGCGCCAGCAGCTTGTTGGAGGGGCCCTCCTACAATGAGCAGTTCTTC
cdr3_aa: CASSLLEGPSYNEQFF
d_call: -
clone_size: few
cdr3_length: 16
j_call: TRBJ2-1
v_call: TRBV5-1

cdr3_nt: TGTGCCAGCAGTGTACCCAGGGGGCAGGGCACAGATACGCAGTATTTT
cdr3_aa: CASSVPRGQGTDTQYF
d_call: TRBD1
clone_size: -
cdr3_length: 16
j_call: TRBJ2-3
v_call: TRBV6-1

cdr3_nt: TGTGCCAGCAGCCAAGGAAGGGGTGCACCCCTCCACTTT
cdr3_aa: CASSQGRGAPLHF
d_call: -
clone_size: few
cdr3_length: 13
j_call: TRBJ1-6
v_call: TRBV3-1

cdr3_nt: TGTGCCAACAACGTAGCGGGGAGTGGGACCCAGTACTTC
cdr3_aa: CANNVAGSGTQYF
d_call: TRBD2
clone_size: -
cdr3_length: 13
j_call: TRBJ2-5
v_call: TRBV30

cdr3_nt: TGTGCCAGCAGCGCAGGACAGGGGAACGCCAATGAAAAACTGTTTTTT
cdr3_aa: CASSAGQGNANEKLFF
d_call: TRBD1
clone_size: many
cdr3_length: 16
j_call: TRBJ1-4
v_call: TRBV7-2

cdr3_nt: TGTGCCAGCAGTGGTGCGGTCGTGACCAATCAGCCCCAGCATTTT
cdr3_aa: CASSGAVVTNQPQHF
d_call: -
clone_size: -
cdr3_length: 15
j_call: TRBJ1-5
v_call: TRBV2

cdr3_nt: TGTGCCAGCAGCGATAGCGGGACTGAGTCACCCCTCCACTTT
cdr3_aa: CASSDSGTESPLHF
d_call: -
clone_size: -
cdr3_length: 14
j_call: TRBJ1-6
v_call: TRBV7-8

cdr3_nt: TGTGCCAGCAGCCCTCGGGGGGGCCTCGCACCCTACAATGAGCAGTTCTTC
cdr3_aa: CASSPRGGLAPYNEQFF
d_call: TRBD2
clone_size: few
cdr3_length: 17
j_call: TRBJ2-1
v_call: TRBV5-5

cdr3_nt: TGTGCCATCAGTGGCGAGGCGGGGGCAGATACGCAGTATTTT
cdr3_aa: CAISGEAGADTQYF
d_call: TRBD2
clone_size: -
cdr3_length: 14
j_call: TRBJ2-3
v_call: TRBV10-3

cdr3_nt: TGTGCCACCAGTGATTCAGGTTTTTGGGGCTACACCTTC
cdr3_aa: CATSDSGFWGYTF
d_call: -
clone_size: -
cdr3_length: 13
j_call: TRBJ1-2
v_call: TRBV24-1

cdr3_nt: TGTGCCAGCAGTGACGGGGGAGGAGTTGAGCAGTTCTTC
cdr3_aa: CASSDGGGVEQFF
d_call: -
clone_size: -
cdr3_length: 13
j_call: TRBJ2-1
v_call: TRBV25-1

cdr3_nt: TGTGCCAGCAGCCTCCAGGGGGCGGTGTATGAAAAACTGTTTTTT
cdr3_aa: CASSLQGAVYEKLFF
d_call: TRBD1
clone_size: -
cdr3_length: 15
j_call: TRBJ1-4
v_call: TRBV7-9

cdr3_nt: TGTGCCAGCAGCTCAGCTAATGCAGGGAACACCGGGGAGCTGTTTTTT
cdr3_aa: CASSSANAGNTGELFF
d_call: -
clone_size: -
cdr3_length: 16
j_call: TRBJ2-2
v_call: TRBV7-9

cdr3_nt: TGTGCCAGCAGTGAAATACGTAGCAATCAGCCCCAGCATTTT
cdr3_aa: CASSEIRSNQPQHF
d_call: -
clone_size: -
cdr3_length: 14
j_call: TRBJ1-5
v_call: TRBV2